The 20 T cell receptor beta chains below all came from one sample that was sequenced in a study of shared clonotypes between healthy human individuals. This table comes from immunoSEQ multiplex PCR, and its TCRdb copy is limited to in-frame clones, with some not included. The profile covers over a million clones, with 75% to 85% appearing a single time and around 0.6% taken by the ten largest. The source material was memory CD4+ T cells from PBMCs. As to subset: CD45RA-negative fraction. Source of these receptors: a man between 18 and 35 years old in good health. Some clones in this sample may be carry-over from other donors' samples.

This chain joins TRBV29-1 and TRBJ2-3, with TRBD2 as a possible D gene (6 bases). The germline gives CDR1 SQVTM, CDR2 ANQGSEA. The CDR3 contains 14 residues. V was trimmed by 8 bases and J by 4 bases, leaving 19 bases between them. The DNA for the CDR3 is TGCAGCCTCCTCGGGCGGGGAAGCCCAGATACGCAGTATTTT. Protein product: CSLLGRGSPDTQYF.

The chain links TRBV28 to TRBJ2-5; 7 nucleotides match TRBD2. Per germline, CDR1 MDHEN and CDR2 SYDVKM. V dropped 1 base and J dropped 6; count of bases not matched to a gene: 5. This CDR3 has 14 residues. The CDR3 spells CASSLYRLAKTQYF. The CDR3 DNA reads TGTGCCAGCAGTTTATATCGACTAGCAAAGACCCAGTACTTC.

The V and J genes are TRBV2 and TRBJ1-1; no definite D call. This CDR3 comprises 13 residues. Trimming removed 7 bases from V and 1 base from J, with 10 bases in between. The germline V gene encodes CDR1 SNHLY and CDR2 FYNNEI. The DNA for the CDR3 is TGTGCCAGCATCCAACAGAGGAACACTGAAGCTTTCTTT. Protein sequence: CASIQQRNTEAFF.

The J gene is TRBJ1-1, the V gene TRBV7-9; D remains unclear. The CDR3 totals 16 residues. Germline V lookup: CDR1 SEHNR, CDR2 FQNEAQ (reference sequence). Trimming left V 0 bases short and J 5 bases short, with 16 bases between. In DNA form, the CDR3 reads TGTGCCAGCAGCTTAGCGTTGGCAGGAATGAGGACTGAAGCTTTCTTT. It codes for CASSLALAGMRTEAFF.

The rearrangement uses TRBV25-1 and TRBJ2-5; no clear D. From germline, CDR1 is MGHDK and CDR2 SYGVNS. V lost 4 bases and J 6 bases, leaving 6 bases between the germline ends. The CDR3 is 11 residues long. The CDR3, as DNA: TGTGCCAGCAGTGGTCCGCAGACCCAGTACTTC. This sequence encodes CASSGPQTQYF.

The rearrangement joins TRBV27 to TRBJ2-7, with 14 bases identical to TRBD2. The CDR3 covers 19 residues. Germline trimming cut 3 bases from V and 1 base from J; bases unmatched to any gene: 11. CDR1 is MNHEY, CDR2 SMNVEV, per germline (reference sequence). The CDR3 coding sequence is TGTGCCAGCAGTTTTAACCCCGGGACTAGCGGGAGAGGTTCCTACGAGCAGTACTTC. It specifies CASSFNPGTSGRGSYEQYF.

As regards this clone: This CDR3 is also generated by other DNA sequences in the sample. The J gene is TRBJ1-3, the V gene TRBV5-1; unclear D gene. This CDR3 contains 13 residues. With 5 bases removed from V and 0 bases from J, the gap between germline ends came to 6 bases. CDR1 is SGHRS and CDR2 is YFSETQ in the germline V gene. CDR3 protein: CASRRDSGNTIYF. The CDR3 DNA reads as TGCGCCAGCAGACGGGACTCTGGAAACACCATATATTTT. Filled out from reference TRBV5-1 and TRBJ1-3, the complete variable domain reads KAGVTQTPRYLIKTRGQQVTLSCSPISGHRSVSWYQQTPGQGLQFLFEYFSETQRNKGNFPGRFSGRQFSNSRSEMNVSTLELGDSALYLCASRRDSGNTIYFGEGSWLTVV.

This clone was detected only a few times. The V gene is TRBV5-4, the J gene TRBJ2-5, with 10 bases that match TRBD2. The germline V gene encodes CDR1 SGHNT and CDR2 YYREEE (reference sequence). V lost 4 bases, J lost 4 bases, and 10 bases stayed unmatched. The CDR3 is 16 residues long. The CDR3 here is CASSKSSTSGIETQYF. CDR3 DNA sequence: TGTGCCAGCAGCAAAAGCAGTACTAGCGGGATAGAGACCCAGTACTTC.

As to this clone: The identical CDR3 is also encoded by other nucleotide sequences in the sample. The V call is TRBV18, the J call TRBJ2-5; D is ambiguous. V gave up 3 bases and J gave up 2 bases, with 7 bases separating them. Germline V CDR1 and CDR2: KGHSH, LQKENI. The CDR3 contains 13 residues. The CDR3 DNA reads TGTGCCAGCTCACCGGGGTCTCAAGAGACCCAGTACTTC. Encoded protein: CASSPGSQETQYF.

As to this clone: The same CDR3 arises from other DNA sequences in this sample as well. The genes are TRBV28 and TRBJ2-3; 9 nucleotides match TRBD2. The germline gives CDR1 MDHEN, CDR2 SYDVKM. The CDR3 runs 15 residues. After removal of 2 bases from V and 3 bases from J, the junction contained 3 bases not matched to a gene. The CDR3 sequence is CASSLASGRTDTQYF. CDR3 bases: TGTGCCAGCAGTTTAGCCAGCGGGAGGACAGATACGCAGTATTTT.

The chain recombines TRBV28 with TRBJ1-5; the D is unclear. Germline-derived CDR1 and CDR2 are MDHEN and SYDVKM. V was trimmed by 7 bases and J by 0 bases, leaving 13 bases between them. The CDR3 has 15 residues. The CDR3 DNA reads TGTGCCAGCACAAGGACTCGGCATAGCAATCAGCCCCAGCATTTT. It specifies CASTRTRHSNQPQHF.

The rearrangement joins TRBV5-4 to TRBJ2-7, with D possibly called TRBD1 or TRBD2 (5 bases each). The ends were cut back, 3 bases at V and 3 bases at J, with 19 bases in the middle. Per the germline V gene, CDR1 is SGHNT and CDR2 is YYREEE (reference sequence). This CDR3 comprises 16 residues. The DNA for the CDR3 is TGTGCCAGCAGCTCCCGGGACGGGACCGACGGCTACGAGCAGTACTTC. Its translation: CASSSRDGTDGYEQYF.

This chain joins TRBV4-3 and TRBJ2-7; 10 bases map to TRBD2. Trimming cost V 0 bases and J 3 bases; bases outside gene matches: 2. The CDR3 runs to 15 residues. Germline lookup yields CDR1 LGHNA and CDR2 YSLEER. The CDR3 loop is CASSQDTSGIYEQYF. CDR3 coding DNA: TGCGCCAGCAGCCAAGACACTAGCGGGATCTACGAGCAGTACTTC.

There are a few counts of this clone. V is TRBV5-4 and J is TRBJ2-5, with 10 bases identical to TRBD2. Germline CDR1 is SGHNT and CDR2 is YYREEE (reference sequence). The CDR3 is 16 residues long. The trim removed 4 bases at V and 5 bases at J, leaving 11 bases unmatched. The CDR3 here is CASSPQREGRGETQYF. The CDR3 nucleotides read TGTGCCAGCAGCCCCCAGCGGGAGGGCCGTGGGGAGACCCAGTACTTC.

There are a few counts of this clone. CDR3 amino acids: CASSLATNEKLFF. The CDR3 DNA reads as TGTGCCAGCAGTCTTGCAACTAATGAAAAACTGTTTTTT. The rearrangement uses TRBV7-9 and TRBJ1-4; D is undetermined. V lost 6 bases, J lost 0 bases, and 5 bases lay in between. In germline, CDR1 is SEHNR, CDR2 FQNEAQ (reference sequence). The CDR3 contains 13 residues.

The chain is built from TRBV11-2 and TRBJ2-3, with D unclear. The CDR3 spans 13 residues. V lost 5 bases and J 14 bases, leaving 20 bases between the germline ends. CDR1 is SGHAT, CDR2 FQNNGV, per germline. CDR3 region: CASSPSRTQLSYF. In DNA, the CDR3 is TGTGCCAGCAGCCCCTCCAGAACCCAGCTTTCGTATTTT.

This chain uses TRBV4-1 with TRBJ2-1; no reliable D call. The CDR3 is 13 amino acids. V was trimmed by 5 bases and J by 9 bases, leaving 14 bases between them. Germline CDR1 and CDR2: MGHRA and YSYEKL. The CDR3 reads CASSSQPGTEQFF. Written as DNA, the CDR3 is TGCGCCAGCAGCTCGCAACCGGGCACTGAGCAGTTCTTC.

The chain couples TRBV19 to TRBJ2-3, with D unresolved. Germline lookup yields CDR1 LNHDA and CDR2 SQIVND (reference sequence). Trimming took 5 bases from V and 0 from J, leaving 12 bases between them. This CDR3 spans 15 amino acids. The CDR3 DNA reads TGTGCCAGTAGTCTCCGCGAGGAGAGCACAGATACGCAGTATTTT. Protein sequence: CASSLREESTDTQYF. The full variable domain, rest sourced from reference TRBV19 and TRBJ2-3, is DGGITQSPKYLFRKEGQNVTLSCEQNLNHDAMYWYRQDPGQGLRLIYYSQIVNDFQKGDIAEGYSVSREKKESFPLTVTSAQKNPTAFYLCASSLREESTDTQYFGPGTRLTVL.

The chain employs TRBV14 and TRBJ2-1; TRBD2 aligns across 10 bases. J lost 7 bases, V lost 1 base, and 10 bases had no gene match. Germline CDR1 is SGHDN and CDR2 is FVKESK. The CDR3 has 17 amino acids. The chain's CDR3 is CASSQGPPLAGRNEQFF. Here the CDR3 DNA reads TGTGCCAGCAGCCAAGGCCCCCCACTAGCGGGAAGGAATGAGCAGTTCTTC.

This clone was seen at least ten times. The CDR3 DNA reads as TGTGCCAGCAGTGACCTCCTAGGGAGGTCTCACTATGGCTACACCTTC. It codes for CASSDLLGRSHYGYTF. V and J are TRBV2 and TRBJ1-2; D unclear. Germline V lookup: CDR1 SNHLY, CDR2 FYNNEI. The CDR3 contains 16 residues. V was pared by 3 bases and J by 3 bases, with 17 bases between.